This TCR beta chain was recorded in a study of graft-versus-host responses after intestinal transplantation. The overall study: Grafts that recipients had were multivisceral, liver-intestinal, or isolated intestinal transplants. Recipients across the board were started on anti-thymocyte globulin induction, then kept on tacrolimus and steroids for approximately three years.

As concerns this clone: Antigen: not known.

TCRdb's copy holds only in-frame clones and misses some; the assay was immunoSEQ multiplex PCR. The repertoire includes about 47,000 clones, 85% to 95% of them detected once, and approximately 0.2% sits in the top ten. Whole-study findings and limits: Peak levels of circulating GvH clones tracked with early post-transplant HvG declines.

Germline CDR1 LGHNA, CDR2 YNFKEQ. The CDR3 runs to 15 residues. V dropped 0 bases and J dropped 0 bases, with 6 bases sitting between them. The clonotype originates from a human donor who was the organ donor for an intestinal transplant. The chain links TRBV4-2 to TRBJ1-3, with D unclear. Material: unstimulated CD8+ T cells sorted from spleen or lymph node cells, obtained before transplant. The CDR3 reads CASSQDGNSGNTIYF. The CDR3 DNA is TGTGCCAGCAGCCAAGACGGGAACTCTGGAAACACCATATATTTT.